This record concerns one T cell receptor beta chain sequence. Authors' analysis steps: Estimation of nucleated cell counts relied on the amplification of reference gene primers. Repertoires were generated with immunoSEQ multiplex PCR, while TCRdb's copy carries only in-frame clones and drops some. From that table come the V and J calls and clone size; the DNA was used to work out D and trimming. The sample holds around 160,000 clones, approximately 87% seen once. The source of the sample is a study of blood T cell repertoires in COVID-19. The wider study: Italy, Spain and the United States were the sources of the convalescent and acute COVID-19 samples. In each case, the material was cDNA or gDNA derived from T cells, B-cell-depleted T cells, or PBMCs.

Looked up from germline, CDR1 is SEHNR and CDR2 is FQNEAQ (reference sequence). The CDR3 consists of 15 residues. The V end lost 3 bases, the J end lost 3 bases, and 13 bases lay between the germline ends. The V gene is TRBV7-9, the J gene TRBJ2-3; the D gene is possibly TRBD2 (6 bases). The sequence came from an elderly man with acute or convalescent COVID-19. The sample comprised peripheral blood. The CDR3 loop is CASSFGDLLTDTQYF. The CDR3 coding sequence is TGTGCCAGCAGCTTCGGGGACTTACTAACAGATACGCAGTATTTT. The entire variable domain, with the rest obtained from reference TRBV7-9 and TRBJ2-3, is as follows: DTGVSQNPRHKITKRGQNVTFRCDPISEHNRLYWYRQTLGQGPEFLTYFQNEAQLEKSRLLSDRFSAERPKGSFSTLEIQRTEQGDSAMYLCASSFGDLLTDTQYFGPGTRLTVL.